The 17 T cell receptor beta chains listed next were all sequenced from one sample in a study of CD8 T cells in ankylosing spondylitis. TCRdb itself ran the 5' RACE reads through MiXCR, one entry per CDR3 protein. Among 200,000 to 300,000 distinct CDR3 sequences listed, roughly a tenth were seen once. Sequencing was carried out using blood, either unsorted or a sorted T cell fraction (not recorded which). These receptors originate from a male donor with ankylosing spondylitis or in good health (not recorded which).

This clonotype was counted ten times or more. This chain connects TRBV7-2 to TRBJ1-2; D not resolved. V lost 2 bases, J lost 6 bases, and 4 bases lay in between. Germline-derived CDR1 and CDR2 are SGHTA and FQGNSA. The CDR3 sequence is 11 residues long. CDR3 loop: CASSLRHGYTF. The CDR3 coding sequence is TGTGCCAGCAGCTTAAGGCATGGCTACACCTTC.

This clonotype was seen at least ten times. The J gene is TRBJ2-1, the V gene TRBV6-1, with TRBD2 matching 8 bases. Per the germline V gene, CDR1 is MNHNS and CDR2 is SASEGT. CDR3 size: 14 residues. The junction had 5 bases not matched to a gene; V was cut back by 7 bases and J by 3 bases. The CDR3, as DNA: TGTGCCAGCACGGGGCGGGGGGACTACAATGAGCAGTTCTTC. It is translated as CASTGRGDYNEQFF.

This clonotype was recorded at least ten times. The J gene is TRBJ2-7, the V gene TRBV12-3 or TRBV12-4; TRBD2 aligns across 10 bases. The V and J ends lost 8 bases and 1 base, in that order; junction bases with no gene match: 5. This CDR3 comprises 14 residues. The CDR3 is CASRIAGGSYEQYF. The CDR3 DNA follows: TGTGCCAGCCGAATAGCGGGAGGATCCTACGAGCAGTACTTC.

This clonotype has ten or more counts. The V gene is TRBV12-3 or TRBV12-4, the J gene TRBJ2-1; tentative D call: TRBD2 (5 bases). The CDR3 spans 11 residues. V lost 5 bases, J lost 9 bases, and 8 bases lay in between. The CDR3 bases are TGTGCCAGCAGTGAGGGCGGTGAGCAGTTCTTC. Amino acids: CASSEGGEQFF.

This clonotype was detected only a few times. The chain is built from TRBV2 and TRBJ2-3, with D tentatively TRBD1 (5 bases). Trimming pared 8 bases from V and 5 bases from J, leaving 17 bases between. The V gene's germline CDR1 is SNHLY and CDR2 FYNNEI. The CDR3 has 14 amino acids. The CDR3 DNA is TGTGCCAGCTACCCTCAAGGGGCGAGAGATACGCAGTATTTT. It encodes CASYPQGARDTQYF.

This clonotype was seen many times. The chain joins TRBV12-3 or TRBV12-4 to TRBJ2-6, with D tentatively TRBD2 (6 bases). The CDR3 has 15 residues. V dropped 4 bases and J dropped 5 bases, with 12 bases sitting between them. CDR3: CASSSGGERANVLTF. The CDR3 region has the DNA TGTGCCAGCAGTTCCGGGGGAGAGAGGGCCAACGTCCTGACTTTC.

There are many counts of this clonotype. The V gene is TRBV5-1, the J gene TRBJ1-2, with 9 bases identical to TRBD1. The CDR3 contains 16 residues. With V trimmed by 0 bases and J by 6 bases, 9 bases remained unmatched. Germline V CDR1 and CDR2: SGHRS, YFSETQ. Here the CDR3 reads CASSLDPRDRVNGYTF. In DNA form, the CDR3 reads TGCGCCAGCAGCTTGGATCCCCGGGACAGGGTCAATGGCTACACCTTC.

The chain carries TRBV18 and TRBJ2-1, with 7 bases matching TRBD1. V lost 3 bases, J lost 6 bases, and 8 bases stayed unmatched. Germline V CDR1 and CDR2: KGHSH, LQKENI. The CDR3 consists of 15 residues. The CDR3 coding sequence is TGTGCCAGCTCACCCCTAGACAGGGTCCCCAATGAGCAGTTCTTC. It is translated as CASSPLDRVPNEQFF.

The genes are TRBV20-1 and TRBJ2-3, with 8 bases identical to TRBD2. Trimming took 0 bases from V and 3 from J; bases not matched to a gene: 5. Germline CDR1 and CDR2: DFQATT and SNEGSKA (reference sequence). The CDR3 runs 15 residues. The CDR3: CSAREGSSGTDTQYF. In DNA, the CDR3 is TGCAGTGCTAGAGAAGGCTCTAGCGGGACAGATACGCAGTATTTT.

J is TRBJ2-7 and V is TRBV11-1, with D unresolved. Germline-derived CDR1 and CDR2 are SGHAT and FQDESV (reference sequence). CDR3 length: 13 residues. With 3 bases removed from V and 2 bases from J, the gap between germline ends came to 8 bases. CDR3 DNA: TGTGCCAGCAGCTTCACTACCACCTACGAGCAGTACTTC. Translating gives CASSFTTTYEQYF.

V usage is TRBV20-1 and J usage is TRBJ2-7; 10 nucleotides align to TRBD1. Germline V gives CDR1 DFQATT, CDR2 SNEGSKA (reference sequence). This CDR3 comprises 14 residues. The CDR3 loop reads CRDSDRGLGYEQYF. CDR3 DNA sequence: TGCAGGGACAGTGACAGGGGGCTTGGTTACGAGCAGTACTTC.

This clonotype was found a few times. The rearrangement joins TRBV20-1 to TRBJ2-3, with 11 positions matching TRBD2. Germline V gene sequence: CDR1 DFQATT, CDR2 SNEGSKA (reference sequence). The CDR3 is 14 amino acids. CDR3 amino acids: CSLLSGGGTDTQYF. The DNA for the CDR3 is TGCAGCCTCCTTAGCGGGGGGGGAACAGATACGCAGTATTTT.

This clonotype occurred once. The chain couples TRBV12-3 or TRBV12-4 to TRBJ1-4, with TRBD1 as a possible D gene (5 bases). V lost 5 bases, J lost 7 bases, and 20 bases lay in between. The CDR3 has 16 amino acids. The CDR3: CASSPSGTGRREKLFF. The CDR3 DNA sequence: TGTGCCAGCAGTCCCTCCGGTACGGGGCGGCGTGAAAAACTGTTTTTT.

This clonotype was counted many times. This rearrangement joins TRBV3-1 to TRBJ2-7; 8 nucleotides align to TRBD2. The CDR3 length is 13 residues. V shed 3 bases, J shed 3 bases, and the junction held 1 base outside the gene matches. In germline, CDR1 is LGHDT, CDR2 YNNKEL (reference sequence). The CDR3 DNA sequence: TGTGCCAGCAGCCAGGGACTAGACTACGAGCAGTACTTC. This gives the protein CASSQGLDYEQYF.

This clonotype was picked up many times. This chain links TRBV25-1 with TRBJ1-1, with a possible D match to TRBD1 (5 bases). CDR1 and CDR2 from the germline V gene are MGHDK and SYGVNS. This CDR3 has 15 residues. Trimming took 4 bases from V and 3 from J, leaving 15 bases between them. In DNA form, the CDR3 reads TGTGCCAGCAGTGGGGACTCCCTTGGGGACACTGAAGCTTTCTTT. It codes for CASSGDSLGDTEAFF.

This clonotype was found a few times. The chain employs TRBV18 and TRBJ2-3; 11 bases line up with TRBD2. CDR1 KGHSH and CDR2 LQKENI come from the germline V gene. V dropped 5 bases and J dropped 0; count of bases not matched to a gene: 4. The CDR3 contains 16 residues. CDR3 DNA sequence: TGTGCCAGCTCATTACTAGCGGGGGAGAGCACAGATACGCAGTATTTT. The encoded protein is CASSLLAGESTDTQYF.

The sample holds many counts of this clonotype. The chain uses TRBV25-1 and TRBJ1-3, with 9 nucleotides matching TRBD1. Germline values: CDR1 MGHDK, CDR2 SYGVNS. The CDR3 sequence is 16 residues long. V dropped 5 bases and J dropped 3; count of bases not matched to a gene: 8. The DNA for the CDR3 is TGTGCCAGCAGTATCACAGGGGGCGTAGGTGGAAACACCATATATTTT. Protein: CASSITGGVGGNTIYF.